This TCR beta chain appears in the sequencing data of a study of blood T cell repertoires in COVID-19. Overall study: From the United States, Italy and Spain came samples of acute and convalescent COVID-19.

Assay used: immunoSEQ multiplex PCR; TCRdb lists only in-frame clones, some missing. The sample has some 51,000 clones; over 75% are singletons. V was clipped by 5 bases and J by 0 bases; unmatched bases: 8. Germline CDR1 SGHTA, CDR2 FQGNSA. The CDR3 length is 16 residues. The V gene is TRBV7-2, the J gene TRBJ2-3; 7 bases align to TRBD2. The source material was peripheral blood. The TCR sequence derives from a man aged 35-49 years with acute or convalescent COVID-19. DNA for the CDR3: TGTGCCAGCAGCCCCTCGAGCGGGACTAGCACAGATACGCAGTATTTT. Its protein is CASSPSSGTSTDTQYF.